A selection of T cell receptor beta chains follows, all from one sample in a study of cytomegalovirus exposure and HLA in healthy donors. Here immunoSEQ multiplex PCR was the method, and the copy in TCRdb shows in-frame clones only, minus some. The table lists 250,000 to 300,000 clones, 85% to 95% of them singletons. The sequencing sample was made of PBMCs. These receptors were taken from a girl aged 2 to 10 in good health and CMV-seronegative. CDR3s include the opening cysteine and the closing phenylalanine or tryptophan. Fields, in order: CDR3 length, J gene, clone size, D gene, V gene, CDR3 DNA, CDR3 protein. A D gene is named only where the DNA matches it firmly. Clone size is not always given. Where it is, it says once, few, many or a class for expanded clones.

CDR3 length: 14
J gene: TRBJ1-1
clone size: -
D gene: TRBD1
V gene: TRBV29-1
CDR3 DNA: TGCAGCGTTGATGTGACAGGGGGCTACACTGAAGCTTTCTTT
CDR3 protein: CSVDVTGGYTEAFF

CDR3 length: 14
J gene: TRBJ2-7
clone size: few
D gene: TRBD2
V gene: TRBV5-4
CDR3 DNA: TGTGCCAGCAGCTCTAGCGGGGGGGGCTACGAGCAGTACTTC
CDR3 protein: CASSSSGGGYEQYF

CDR3 length: 18
J gene: TRBJ2-1
clone size: once
D gene: TRBD2
V gene: TRBV7-2
CDR3 DNA: TGTGCCAGCAGCTTACCCGGACTAGCGGGAGGGTTCTACAATGAGCAGTTCTTC
CDR3 protein: CASSLPGLAGGFYNEQFF

CDR3 length: 13
J gene: TRBJ2-5
clone size: -
D gene: -
V gene: TRBV5-1
CDR3 DNA: TGCGCCAGCAGTCCAGGGGATGGAGAGACCCAGTACTTC
CDR3 protein: CASSPGDGETQYF

CDR3 length: 13
J gene: TRBJ1-2
clone size: once
D gene: TRBD1
V gene: TRBV27
CDR3 DNA: TGTGCCAGCAGTTTCAGGGGGGCTATGGGCTACACCTTC
CDR3 protein: CASSFRGAMGYTF

CDR3 length: 14
J gene: TRBJ1-2
clone size: -
D gene: TRBD1
V gene: TRBV19
CDR3 DNA: TGTGCCAGTAGTATAGTGACAGGGGGCGGTGGCTACACCTTC
CDR3 protein: CASSIVTGGGGYTF

CDR3 length: 16
J gene: TRBJ2-2
clone size: -
D gene: TRBD2
V gene: TRBV5-4
CDR3 DNA: TGTGCCAGCAGCTGGCCGGGACTAGCGGGGACCGGGGAGCTGTTTTTT
CDR3 protein: CASSWPGLAGTGELFF

CDR3 length: 15
J gene: TRBJ1-6
clone size: -
D gene: -
V gene: TRBV6-6
CDR3 DNA: TGTGCCAGCAGTTACTCGAGCGCGGAAAATTCACCCCTCCACTTT
CDR3 protein: CASSYSSAENSPLHF

CDR3 length: 15
J gene: TRBJ2-7
clone size: -
D gene: -
V gene: TRBV27
CDR3 DNA: TGTGCCAGCAGCATCGGAGGGGCATGGGCCTACGAGCAGTACTTC
CDR3 protein: CASSIGGAWAYEQYF

CDR3 length: 17
J gene: TRBJ1-1
clone size: -
D gene: -
V gene: TRBV9
CDR3 DNA: TGTGCCAGCAGCGTAGGGGCAGAGTGGAAGGAGGTCACTGAAGCTTTCTTT
CDR3 protein: CASSVGAEWKEVTEAFF

CDR3 length: 16
J gene: TRBJ1-4
clone size: -
D gene: TRBD1
V gene: TRBV10-1
CDR3 DNA: TGCGCCAGCAGAAACCAGGGGGCACTAACTAATGAAAAACTGTTTTTT
CDR3 protein: CASRNQGALTNEKLFF

CDR3 length: 18
J gene: TRBJ2-1
clone size: once
D gene: TRBD2
V gene: TRBV9
CDR3 DNA: TGTGCCAGCAGCATGGTCCCGGGACTAGCGGGAGGGGGGAATGAGCAGTTCTTC
CDR3 protein: CASSMVPGLAGGGNEQFF

CDR3 length: 13
J gene: TRBJ1-5
clone size: once
D gene: -
V gene: TRBV7-8
CDR3 DNA: TGTGCCAGCAGCTTAGAGGCGGGTCAGCCCCAGCATTTT
CDR3 protein: CASSLEAGQPQHF

CDR3 length: 11
J gene: TRBJ2-7
clone size: once
D gene: -
V gene: TRBV5-6
CDR3 DNA: TGTGCCAGCAGCAATTTCGACGAGCAGTACTTC
CDR3 protein: CASSNFDEQYF

CDR3 length: 12
J gene: TRBJ2-2
clone size: -
D gene: -
V gene: TRBV29-1
CDR3 DNA: TGCAGCGTTGCACTGAACACCGGGGAGCTGTTTTTT
CDR3 protein: CSVALNTGELFF

CDR3 length: 16
J gene: TRBJ1-2
clone size: -
D gene: -
V gene: TRBV27
CDR3 DNA: TGTGCCAGCAGTTCACCCCCGGGACAAAACAAGTATGGCTACACCTTC
CDR3 protein: CASSSPPGQNKYGYTF

CDR3 length: 13
J gene: TRBJ2-3
clone size: -
D gene: -
V gene: TRBV9
CDR3 DNA: TGTGCCAGCAGCGTAGGGGCAAGCAATACGCAGTATTTT
CDR3 protein: CASSVGASNTQYF

CDR3 length: 16
J gene: TRBJ2-1
clone size: once
D gene: TRBD2
V gene: TRBV10-1
CDR3 DNA: TGCGCCAGCAGTCCTAGCGGGAGAAGCTCCTACAATGAGCAGTTCTTC
CDR3 protein: CASSPSGRSSYNEQFF

CDR3 length: 12
J gene: TRBJ1-5
clone size: -
D gene: -
V gene: TRBV28
CDR3 DNA: TGTGCCAGCAGTTTACCGAGTCAGCCCCAGCATTTT
CDR3 protein: CASSLPSQPQHF

CDR3 length: 15
J gene: TRBJ2-1
clone size: -
D gene: TRBD1
V gene: TRBV9
CDR3 DNA: TGTGCCAGCAGCCGACAGGGGGCGGACTACAATGAGCAGTTCTTC
CDR3 protein: CASSRQGADYNEQFF

CDR3 length: 12
J gene: TRBJ1-2
clone size: few
D gene: -
V gene: TRBV30
CDR3 DNA: TGTGCCCAAGGGGCCCCTCGGTATGGCTACACCTTC
CDR3 protein: CAQGAPRYGYTF

CDR3 length: 12
J gene: TRBJ1-2
clone size: -
D gene: -
V gene: TRBV19
CDR3 DNA: TGTGCCGCGGGGTTGGCGAACTATGGCTACACCTTC
CDR3 protein: CAAGLANYGYTF